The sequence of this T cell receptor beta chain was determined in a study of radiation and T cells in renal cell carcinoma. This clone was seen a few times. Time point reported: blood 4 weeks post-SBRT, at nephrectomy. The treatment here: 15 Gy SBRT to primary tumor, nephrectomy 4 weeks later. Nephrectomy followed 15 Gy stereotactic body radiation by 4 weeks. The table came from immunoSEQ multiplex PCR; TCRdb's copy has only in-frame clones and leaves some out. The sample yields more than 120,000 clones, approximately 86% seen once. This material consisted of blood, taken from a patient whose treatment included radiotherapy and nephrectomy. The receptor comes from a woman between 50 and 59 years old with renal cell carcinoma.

The CDR3 sequence: CASSVVNGRRSEAFF. The CDR3 nucleotides read TGTGCCAGCAGCGTAGTGAACGGGAGGAGGTCTGAAGCTTTCTTT. This sequence joins TRBV9 and TRBJ1-1; D remains unclear. Trimming left V 0 bases short and J 6 bases short, with 15 bases between. This CDR3 has 15 residues. From germline, CDR1 is SGDLS and CDR2 YYNGEE.